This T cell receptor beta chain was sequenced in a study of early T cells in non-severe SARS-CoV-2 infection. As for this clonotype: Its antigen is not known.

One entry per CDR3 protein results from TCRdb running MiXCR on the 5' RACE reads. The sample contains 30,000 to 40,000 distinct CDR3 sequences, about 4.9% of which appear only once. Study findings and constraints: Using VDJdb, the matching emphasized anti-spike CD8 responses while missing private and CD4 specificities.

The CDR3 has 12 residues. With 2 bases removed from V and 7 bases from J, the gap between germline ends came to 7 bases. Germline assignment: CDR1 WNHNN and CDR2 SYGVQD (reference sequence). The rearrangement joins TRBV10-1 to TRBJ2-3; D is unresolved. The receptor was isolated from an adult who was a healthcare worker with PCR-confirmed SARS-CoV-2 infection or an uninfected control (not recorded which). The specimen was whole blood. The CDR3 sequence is CASSEMVYTQYF. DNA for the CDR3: TGCGCCAGCAGTGAGATGGTATATACGCAGTATTTT.